Listed below are T cell receptor beta chains from one sample, sequenced in a study of T cell responses to AZD1222 COVID-19 vaccine. Measured with immunoSEQ multiplex PCR; TCRdb has only the in-frame clones, and not every one. The sample yields more than 150,000 clones, 90% to 95% seen once. The material sequenced was peripheral blood, taken 28 days after the second AZD1222 dose. The receptors here all came from an adult who received the AZD1222 COVID-19 vaccine. CDR3s include the opening cysteine and the closing phenylalanine or tryptophan. The order of the fields is V gene, CDR3 protein.

v_gene: TRBV3-1/TRBV3-2; CDR3aa: CASSQSLDQPQHF
v_gene: TRBV27; CDR3aa: CASSLSPTGNTEAFF
v_gene: TRBV9; CDR3aa: CASSVWANTGELFF
v_gene: TRBV19; CDR3aa: CASSIVGTSGSMQFF
v_gene: TRBV11-2; CDR3aa: CASSLTTGSNQPQHF
v_gene: TRBV3-1/TRBV3-2; CDR3aa: CASSHELSYEQYF
v_gene: TRBV27; CDR3aa: CASSSTGGSRGYTF
v_gene: TRBV19; CDR3aa: CASSEQGQGAFTF
v_gene: TRBV5-1; CDR3aa: CASSQDYSEQYF
v_gene: TRBV28; CDR3aa: CATTNGGGPAYEQYF
v_gene: TRBV7-9; CDR3aa: CASSTSTGNTIYF
v_gene: TRBV3-1/TRBV3-2; CDR3aa: CASSQDYLWAIQYF
v_gene: TRBV11-2; CDR3aa: CASSFSAATNEKLFF
v_gene: TRBV5-6; CDR3aa: CASSRYRGGTEAFF
v_gene: TRBV6-1; CDR3aa: CASSEAHVGLGTEAFF
v_gene: TRBV2; CDR3aa: CASSEETSGIYHNEQFF
v_gene: TRBV10-3; CDR3aa: CAIRGVDRADTEAFF
v_gene: TRBV5-6; CDR3aa: CASSLENSYEQYF
v_gene: TRBV10-2; CDR3aa: CASSTGGRTEAFF
v_gene: TRBV10-2; CDR3aa: CASSDWAGESTDTQYF
v_gene: TRBV5-1; CDR3aa: CASSLASGSFAEQYF
v_gene: TRBV7-3; CDR3aa: CASSLTKAMNTEAFF
v_gene: TRBV5-4; CDR3aa: CASGSESGAGSYEQYF
v_gene: TRBV7-2; CDR3aa: CASSWTSGSYNEQFF
v_gene: TRBV11-2; CDR3aa: CASSLLGGSYEQYF
v_gene: TRBV3-1/TRBV3-2; CDR3aa: CASSQDRPLAGGLSYNEQFF